Below, 13 T cell receptor beta chains from the same sample are listed, as sequenced in a study of spatial heterogeneity in lung cancer. Time point given: sample taken at primary tumor resection. Tumor, nontumor lung or frozen PBMC supplied whole RNA, sequenced without sorting. From the 5' RACE reads, TCRdb called clonotypes with MiXCR, one entry per CDR3 protein. The sample consists of some 85,000 distinct CDR3 sequences, about 20% of them appearing once. The sample here was PBMCs, taken at surgery. The receptors derive from a male donor with early-stage non-small cell lung cancer.

The chain is built from TRBV5-1 and TRBJ2-3; D is ambiguous. V was clipped by 0 bases and J by 1 base, with 12 bases between them. The CDR3 is made up of 16 amino acids. CDR1 SGHRS and CDR2 YFSETQ come from the germline V gene. The CDR3 nucleotides are TGCGCCAGCAGCTTGGGGGTCCGCGATGGCACAGATACGCAGTATTTT. This codes for CASSLGVRDGTDTQYF.

J is TRBJ2-1 and V is TRBV5-1; 9 bases match TRBD2. V was pared by 3 bases and J by 6 bases, with 10 bases of the junction left unmatched. Germline CDR1 is SGHRS and CDR2 is YFSETQ. This CDR3 spans 16 amino acids. The CDR3 DNA is TGCGCCAGCAGCTCCCCTGGGCTAGCGGGGTTCAATGAGCAGTTCTTC. This sequence encodes CASSSPGLAGFNEQFF. Using reference TRBV5-1 and TRBJ2-1 for the parts outside the CDR3, the full variable domain is KAGVTQTPRYLIKTRGQQVTLSCSPISGHRSVSWYQQTPGQGLQFLFEYFSETQRNKGNFPGRFSGRQFSNSRSEMNVSTLELGDSALYLCASSSPGLAGFNEQFFGPGTRLTVL.

The chain employs TRBV7-9 and TRBJ2-7; D remains unclear. The CDR3 has 12 residues. Trimming removed 11 bases from V and 0 bases from J, with 11 bases in between. Germline V gene sequence: CDR1 SEHNR, CDR2 FQNEAQ (reference sequence). CDR3 protein: CAVGLFSYEQYF. Written as DNA, the CDR3 is TGTGCCGTGGGCCTTTTCTCCTACGAGCAGTACTTC. Full variable domain (remainder filled in from reference TRBV7-9 and TRBJ2-7): DTGVSQNPRHKITKRGQNVTFRCDPISEHNRLYWYRQTLGQGPEFLTYFQNEAQLEKSRLLSDRFSAERPKGSFSTLEIQRTEQGDSAMYLCAVGLFSYEQYFGPGTRLTVT.

This clonotype was counted ten times or more. The chain combines TRBV20-1 with TRBJ2-3, with 9 bases matching TRBD2. Germline V lookup: CDR1 DFQATT, CDR2 SNEGSKA (reference sequence). There are 15 residues in the CDR3. V shed 6 bases and J 4 bases; nucleotides not matched to a gene: 11. The CDR3 loop reads CSASDAAGGSDTQYF. The CDR3 DNA sequence: TGCAGTGCCAGCGACGCGGCGGGAGGGTCAGATACGCAGTATTTT.

The CDR3 DNA reads as TGTGCCAGCAGTGGAGGGTTAGACACTGAAGCTTTCTTT. Its protein is CASSGGLDTEAFF. This chain uses TRBV2 with TRBJ1-1, with D unresolved. CDR1 is SNHLY and CDR2 is FYNNEI in the germline V gene. Between the trimmed V and J ends, which lost 4 bases and 3 bases, there was a span of 9 bases. CDR3 length equals 13 residues.

This sequence joins TRBV7-8 and TRBJ2-3; a weak D match, TRBD2 (5 bases). The ends were cut back, 4 bases at V and 9 bases at J, with 14 bases in the middle. This CDR3 region has 13 residues. Germline CDR1 SGHVS, CDR2 FQNEAQ. CDR3 loop: CASSSGSGRTQYF. CDR3 nucleotides: TGTGCCAGCAGCTCCGGGTCGGGAAGGACGCAGTATTTT. The variable domain in full, with the rest retrieved from reference TRBV7-8 and TRBJ2-3, is GAGVSQSPRYKVAKRGQDVALRCDPISGHVSLFWYQQALGQGPEFLTYFQNEAQLDKSGLPSDRFFAERPEGSVSTLKIQRTQQEDSAVYLCASSSGSGRTQYFGPGTRLTVL.

The chain employs TRBV9 and TRBJ2-3; tentatively, D is TRBD1 (5 bases). Germline CDR1 SGDLS, CDR2 YYNGEE. Trimming took 2 bases from V and 5 from J, leaving 15 bases between them. The CDR3 length is 15 residues. The CDR3 DNA is TGTGCCAGCAGCGTCCCCCTGACAGACGGAGATACGCAGTATTTT. Translation: CASSVPLTDGDTQYF.

This chain connects TRBV11-1 to TRBJ2-1; 8 nucleotides agree with TRBD1. J was trimmed by 5 bases and V by 5 bases; bases with no gene match: 8. From germline, CDR1 is SGHAT and CDR2 FQDESV (reference sequence). The CDR3 is 15 amino acids. CDR3 region: CASSPTGVRDNEQFF. DNA of the CDR3: TGTGCCAGCAGCCCGACAGGGGTAAGGGACAATGAGCAGTTCTTC. Using reference TRBV11-1 and TRBJ2-1 for the parts outside the CDR3, the full variable domain is EAEVAQSPRYKITEKSQAVAFWCDPISGHATLYWYRQILGQGPELLVQFQDESVVDDSQLPKDRFSAERLKGVDSTLKIQPAELGDSAMYLCASSPTGVRDNEQFFGPGTRLTVL.

The V and J genes are TRBV11-2 and TRBJ2-1; D is unresolved. This CDR3 has 15 amino acids. The V end was cut by 1 base, the J end by 4 bases, with 11 bases between. The germline CDR1 and CDR2 sequences are SGHAT and FQNNGV. The CDR3 region has the DNA TGTGCCAGCAGCTTAGCCCAAGAACGGTACAATGAGCAGTTCTTC. Protein sequence: CASSLAQERYNEQFF.

This clonotype was picked up a small number of times. The chain is built from TRBV5-4 and TRBJ2-2, with no clear D. Germline assignment: CDR1 SGHNT and CDR2 YYREEE (reference sequence). V lost 0 bases to trimming and J lost 5 bases, with 11 bases between them. The length of the CDR3 is 15 residues. CDR3 region: CASSLASSPTGELFF. CDR3 sequence (DNA): TGTGCCAGCAGCTTGGCGAGTAGCCCAACCGGGGAGCTGTTTTTT.

The genes are TRBV5-4 and TRBJ2-7, with TRBD1 identical over 10 bases. The CDR3 has 14 amino acids. V was pared by 5 bases and J by 5 bases, with 7 bases of the junction left unmatched. CDR1 and CDR2 from the germline V gene are SGHNT and YYREEE (reference sequence). The CDR3 DNA follows: TGTGCCAGCAGGCCGACAGGGGGCACCCACGAGCAGTACTTC. Its translation: CASRPTGGTHEQYF.

V is TRBV28 and J is TRBJ2-7; 8 bases align to TRBD1. After removal of 3 bases from V and 2 bases from J, the junction contained 6 bases not matched to a gene. This CDR3 has 15 residues. From germline, CDR1 is MDHEN and CDR2 SYDVKM. CDR3 sequence: CASSFETGGTYEQYF. CDR3 DNA: TGTGCCAGCAGTTTTGAAACAGGGGGAACCTACGAGCAGTACTTC.

V and J are TRBV29-1 and TRBJ2-2; 7 bases are a match to TRBD1. Trimming removed 5 bases from V and 1 base from J; junction bases left unmatched: 7. Germline V gene data show CDR1 as SQVTM and CDR2 as ANQGSEA. This CDR3 has 15 residues. In DNA, the CDR3 is TGCAGCGTTAACGGGGACAGTAAGAACACCGGGGAGCTGTTTTTT. Protein: CSVNGDSKNTGELFF.